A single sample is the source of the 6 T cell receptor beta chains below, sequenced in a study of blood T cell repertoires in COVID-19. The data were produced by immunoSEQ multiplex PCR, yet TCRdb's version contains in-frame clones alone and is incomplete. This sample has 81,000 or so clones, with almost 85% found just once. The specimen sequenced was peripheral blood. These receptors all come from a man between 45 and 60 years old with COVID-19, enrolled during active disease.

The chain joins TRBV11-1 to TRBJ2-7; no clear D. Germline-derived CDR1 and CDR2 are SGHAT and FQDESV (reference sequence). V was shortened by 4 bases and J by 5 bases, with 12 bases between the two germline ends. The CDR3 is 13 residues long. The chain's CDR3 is CASSSPVSNEQYF. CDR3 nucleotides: TGTGCCAGCAGCTCTCCGGTTTCGAACGAGCAGTACTTC.

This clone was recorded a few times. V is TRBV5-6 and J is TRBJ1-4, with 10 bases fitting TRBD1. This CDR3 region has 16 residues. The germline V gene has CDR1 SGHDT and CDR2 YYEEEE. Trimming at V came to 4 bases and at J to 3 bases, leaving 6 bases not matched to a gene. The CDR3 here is CASSRGTGAPNEKLFF. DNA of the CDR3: TGTGCCAGCAGCCGTGGGACAGGGGCTCCTAATGAAAAACTGTTTTTT.

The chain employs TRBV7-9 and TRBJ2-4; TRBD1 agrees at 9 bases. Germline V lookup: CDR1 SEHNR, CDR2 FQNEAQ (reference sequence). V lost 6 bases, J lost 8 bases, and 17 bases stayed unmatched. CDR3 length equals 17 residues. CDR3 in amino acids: CASSLVETRDRVDIQYF. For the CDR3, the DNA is TGTGCCAGCAGTTTGGTGGAAACTCGGGACAGGGTTGACATTCAGTACTTC.

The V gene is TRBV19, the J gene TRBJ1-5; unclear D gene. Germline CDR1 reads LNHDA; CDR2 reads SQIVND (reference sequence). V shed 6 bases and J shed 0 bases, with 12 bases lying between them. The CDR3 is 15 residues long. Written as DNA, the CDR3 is TGTGCCAGTAGAGGAGGCAGAAATAGCAATCAGCCCCAGCATTTT. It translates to CASRGGRNSNQPQHF.

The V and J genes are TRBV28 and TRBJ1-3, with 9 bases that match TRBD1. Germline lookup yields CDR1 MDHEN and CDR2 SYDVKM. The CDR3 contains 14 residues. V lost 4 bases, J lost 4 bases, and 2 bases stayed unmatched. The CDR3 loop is CASSSQGAGNTIYF. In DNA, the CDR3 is TGTGCCAGCAGTTCACAGGGGGCGGGAAACACCATATATTTT.

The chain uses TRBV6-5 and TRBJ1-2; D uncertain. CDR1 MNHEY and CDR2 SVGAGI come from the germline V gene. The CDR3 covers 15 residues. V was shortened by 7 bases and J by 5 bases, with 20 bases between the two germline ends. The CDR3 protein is CASTHKAGPRYGYTF. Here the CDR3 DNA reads TGTGCCAGCACCCATAAGGCAGGTCCTCGGTATGGCTACACCTTC.